This is a list of T cell receptor beta chains from one sample in a study of cytomegalovirus exposure and HLA in healthy donors. The assay was immunoSEQ multiplex PCR, and TCRdb's table has in-frame clones only and misses some. The clone table shows roughly 50,000 clones, with the ten largest holding about 24%. Material for sequencing was PBMCs. The receptors stem from a man in his forties in good health and CMV-seropositive. Each CDR3 is given with its conserved first and last residue. Fields, in order: J gene, V gene, D gene, CDR3 DNA, CDR3 protein. The D gene is left open where the match is weak.

TRBJ2-2,TRBV4-2,TRBD2,TGTGCCAGCAGCCAAGATAGGAGCGGGAGTTTGGCGGGGGAGCTGTTTTTT,CASSQDRSGSLAGELFF
TRBJ1-1,TRBV2,TRBD1,TGTGCCAGCACGGGGACAGGGCGAGGGGACACTGAAGCTTTCTTT,CASTGTGRGDTEAFF
TRBJ1-6,TRBV13,-,TGTGCCAGCAGCCTCTCGGAGACGCCCCTCCACTTT,CASSLSETPLHF
TRBJ1-4,TRBV6-6,-,TGTGCCAGCAGTTACTCGAACCGAGAGAAGGAAAAACTGTTTTTT,CASSYSNREKEKLFF
TRBJ1-1,TRBV19,-,TGTGCCAGTAGTATGAGTTCGACAGACACTGAAGCTTTCTTT,CASSMSSTDTEAFF
TRBJ2-2,TRBV5-4,TRBD2,TGTGCCAGCAGCTCCCCCGAGACTAGCGCCAACACCGGGGAGCTGTTTTTT,CASSSPETSANTGELFF
TRBJ2-3,TRBV2,-,TGTGCCAGCAGTGAGGAGTGGGGGCCAGATACGCAGTATTTT,CASSEEWGPDTQYF
TRBJ2-7,TRBV18,TRBD1,TGTGCCAGCTCCCCAGGAACCGGGACAGAGGGACGCGAGCAGTACTTC,CASSPGTGTEGREQYF
TRBJ1-1,TRBV30,-,TGTGCCTGGAGTGTGATCGGGTCGGAGAGCGGTGAAGCTTTCTTT,CAWSVIGSESGEAFF
TRBJ2-1,TRBV19,TRBD2,TGTGCCAGTACCCCGACTAGCGGGAGCTCCTACAATGAGCAGTTCTTC,CASTPTSGSSYNEQFF
TRBJ2-1,TRBV20-1,-,TGCAGTGCTCTCTCTAGCGAACCGGGACTCTTC,CSALSSEPGLF
TRBJ2-3,TRBV9,TRBD2,TGTGCCAGCAGCGTAGGTCTAGCGGTAACAACTAGCACAGATACGCAGTATTTT,CASSVGLAVTTSTDTQYF
TRBJ2-3,TRBV4-1,TRBD2,TGCGCCAGCAGCCAAGATGGACTAGCCCACCCACGGGAAGATACGCAGTATTTT,CASSQDGLAHPREDTQYF
TRBJ2-1,TRBV6-1,-,TGTGCCAGCAGTGAAGCCGCTGAACTTCCCGGGGGTGAGCAGTTCTTC,CASSEAAELPGGEQFF
TRBJ1-1,TRBV6-5,-,TGTGCCAGCAAAGATAGACTGATGAACACTGAAGCTTTCTTT,CASKDRLMNTEAFF
TRBJ1-1,TRBV4-2,-,TGTGCCAGCAGCCGGAGCGCCGTTGAAGCTTTCTTT,CASSRSAVEAFF
TRBJ2-3,TRBV27,-,TGTGCCAGCAGTCCCGGGACTGCGGAAAGTGATACGCAGTATTTT,CASSPGTAESDTQYF
TRBJ2-2,TRBV6-6,-,TGTGCCAGCAGTGCGGGGAACACCGGGGAGCTGTTTTTT,CASSAGNTGELFF
TRBJ1-2,TRBV6-5,-,TGTGCCAGCAGGAAAGACAGCCTCTATGGCTACACCTTC,CASRKDSLYGYTF
TRBJ2-2,TRBV5-1,TRBD1,TGCGCCAGCAGCGCACAGGGGGCTGCCGGGGAGCTGTTTTTT,CASSAQGAAGELFF
TRBJ2-7,TRBV28,-,TGTGCCAGCAGGACCACAGCGGACGAGCAGTACTTC,CASRTTADEQYF
TRBJ2-7,TRBV7-9,TRBD1,TGTGTCACGCAGGACAGGGGGAGCGACGGAATAGTTGAGCAGTACTTC,CVTQDRGSDGIVEQYF
TRBJ2-3,TRBV5-1,TRBD2,TGCGCCAGCAGCTTGGCCGGTAGCGGGGAGGATACGCAGTATTTT,CASSLAGSGEDTQYF
TRBJ2-7,TRBV7-9,TRBD1,TGTGCCAGCAGCACCTACAGGGGACGGGCCGAGCAGTACTTC,CASSTYRGRAEQYF